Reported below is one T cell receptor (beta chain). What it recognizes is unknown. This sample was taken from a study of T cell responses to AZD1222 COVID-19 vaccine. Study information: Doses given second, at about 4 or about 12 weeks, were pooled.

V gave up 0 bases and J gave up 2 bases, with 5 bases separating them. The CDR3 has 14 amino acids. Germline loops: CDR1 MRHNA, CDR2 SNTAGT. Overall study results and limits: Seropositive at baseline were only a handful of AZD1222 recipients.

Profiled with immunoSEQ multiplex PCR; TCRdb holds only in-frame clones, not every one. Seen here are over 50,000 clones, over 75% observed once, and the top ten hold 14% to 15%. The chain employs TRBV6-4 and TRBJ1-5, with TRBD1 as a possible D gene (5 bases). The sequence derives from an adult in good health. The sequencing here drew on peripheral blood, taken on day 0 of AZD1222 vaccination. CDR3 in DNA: TGTGCCAGCAGTGACTCGGGGGGCAATCAGCCCCAGCATTTT. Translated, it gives CASSDSGGNQPQHF.